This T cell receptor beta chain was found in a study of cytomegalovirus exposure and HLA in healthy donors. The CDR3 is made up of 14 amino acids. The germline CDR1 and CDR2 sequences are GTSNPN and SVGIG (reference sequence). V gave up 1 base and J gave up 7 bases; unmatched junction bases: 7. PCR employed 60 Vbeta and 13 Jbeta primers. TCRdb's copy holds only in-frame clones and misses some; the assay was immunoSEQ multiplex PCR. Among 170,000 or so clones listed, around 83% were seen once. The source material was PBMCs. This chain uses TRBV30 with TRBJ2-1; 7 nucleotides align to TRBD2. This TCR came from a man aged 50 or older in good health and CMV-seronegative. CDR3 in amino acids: CAWSGEGTVNEQFF. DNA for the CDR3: TGTGCCTGGAGTGGGGAGGGGACGGTTAATGAGCAGTTCTTC.